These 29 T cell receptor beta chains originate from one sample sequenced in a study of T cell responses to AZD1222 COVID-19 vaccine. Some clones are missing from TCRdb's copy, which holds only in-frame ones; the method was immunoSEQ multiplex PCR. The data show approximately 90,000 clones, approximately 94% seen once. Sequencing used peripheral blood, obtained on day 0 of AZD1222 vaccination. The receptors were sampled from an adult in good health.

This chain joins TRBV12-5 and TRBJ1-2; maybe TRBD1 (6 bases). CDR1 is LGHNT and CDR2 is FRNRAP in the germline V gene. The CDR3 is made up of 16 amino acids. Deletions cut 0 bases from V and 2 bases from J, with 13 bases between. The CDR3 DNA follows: TGTGCTAGTGGTTTGGTACAGGAAGGGGGAAACTATGGCTACACCTTC. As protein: CASGLVQEGGNYGYTF.

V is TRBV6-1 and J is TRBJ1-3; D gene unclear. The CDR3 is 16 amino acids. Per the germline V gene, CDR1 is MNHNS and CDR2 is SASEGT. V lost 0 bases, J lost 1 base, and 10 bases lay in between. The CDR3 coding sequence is TGTGCCAGCAGTGAAGCGCGTTTAGGATCTGGAAACACCATATATTTT. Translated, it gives CASSEARLGSGNTIYF.

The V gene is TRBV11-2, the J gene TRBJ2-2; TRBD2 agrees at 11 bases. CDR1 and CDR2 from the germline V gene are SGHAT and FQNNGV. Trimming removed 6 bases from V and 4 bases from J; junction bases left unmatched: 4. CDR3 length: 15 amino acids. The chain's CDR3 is CASRFTSGGTGELFF. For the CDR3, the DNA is TGTGCCAGCAGGTTCACTAGCGGGGGCACCGGGGAGCTGTTTTTT. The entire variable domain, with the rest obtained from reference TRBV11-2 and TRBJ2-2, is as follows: EAGVAQSPRYKIIEKRQSVAFWCNPISGHATLYWYQQILGQGPKLLIQFQNNGVVDDSQLPKDRFSAERLKGVDSTLKIQPAKLEDSAVYLCASRFTSGGTGELFFGEGSRLTVL.

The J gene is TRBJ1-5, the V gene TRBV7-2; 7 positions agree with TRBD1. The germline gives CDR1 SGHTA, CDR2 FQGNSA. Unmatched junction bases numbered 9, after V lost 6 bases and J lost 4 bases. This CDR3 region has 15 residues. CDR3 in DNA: TGTGCCAGCAGTTCGGGGACAGAGAGAAATCAGCCCCAGCATTTT. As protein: CASSSGTERNQPQHF.

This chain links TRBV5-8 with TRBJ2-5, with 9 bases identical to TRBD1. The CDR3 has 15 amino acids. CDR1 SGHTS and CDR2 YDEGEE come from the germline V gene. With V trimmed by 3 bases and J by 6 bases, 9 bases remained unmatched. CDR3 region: CASSSSGQGIKTQYF. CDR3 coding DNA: TGTGCCAGCAGCTCCTCGGGACAGGGTATCAAGACCCAGTACTTC.

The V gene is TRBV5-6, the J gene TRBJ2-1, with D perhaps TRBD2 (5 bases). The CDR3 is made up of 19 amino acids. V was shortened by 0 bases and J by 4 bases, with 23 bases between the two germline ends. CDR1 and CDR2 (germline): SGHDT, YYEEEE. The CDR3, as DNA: TGTGCCAGCAGCTTGGATTTCGCGGCGGGTCAGATCGAATACAATGAGCAGTTCTTC. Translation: CASSLDFAAGQIEYNEQFF.

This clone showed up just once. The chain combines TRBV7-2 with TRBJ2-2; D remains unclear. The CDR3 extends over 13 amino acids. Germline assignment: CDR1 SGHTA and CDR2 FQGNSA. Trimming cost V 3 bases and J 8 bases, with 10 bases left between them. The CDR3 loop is CASSFSGSGELFF. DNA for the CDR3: TGTGCCAGCAGCTTTTCAGGATCTGGGGAGCTGTTTTTT.

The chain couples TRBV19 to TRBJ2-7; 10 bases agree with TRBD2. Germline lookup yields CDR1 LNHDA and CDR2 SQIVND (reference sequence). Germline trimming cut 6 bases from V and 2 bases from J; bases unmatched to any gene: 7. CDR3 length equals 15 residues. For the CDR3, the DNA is TGTGCCAGTAGACTAGCGGGAAATATGGCCTACGAGCAGTACTTC. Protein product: CASRLAGNMAYEQYF.

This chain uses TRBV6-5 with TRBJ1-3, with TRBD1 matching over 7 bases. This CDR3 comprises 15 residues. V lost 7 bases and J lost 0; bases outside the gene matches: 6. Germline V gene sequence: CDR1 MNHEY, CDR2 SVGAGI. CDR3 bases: TGTGCCAGCATTAAACAGGGGTTCTCTGGAAACACCATATATTTT. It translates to CASIKQGFSGNTIYF.

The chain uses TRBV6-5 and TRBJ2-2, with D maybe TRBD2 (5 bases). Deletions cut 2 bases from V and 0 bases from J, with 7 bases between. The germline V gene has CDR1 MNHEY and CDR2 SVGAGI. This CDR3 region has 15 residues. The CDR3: CASSYGLSNTGELFF. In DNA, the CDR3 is TGTGCCAGCAGTTACGGACTTTCGAACACCGGGGAGCTGTTTTTT.

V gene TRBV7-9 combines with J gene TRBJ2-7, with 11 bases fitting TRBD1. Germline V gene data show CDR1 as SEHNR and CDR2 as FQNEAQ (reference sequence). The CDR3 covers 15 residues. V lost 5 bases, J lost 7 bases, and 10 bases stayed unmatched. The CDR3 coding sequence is TGTGCCAGCAGCCCGACGGACAGGGGGCCTGAAGAGCAGTACTTC. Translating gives CASSPTDRGPEEQYF.

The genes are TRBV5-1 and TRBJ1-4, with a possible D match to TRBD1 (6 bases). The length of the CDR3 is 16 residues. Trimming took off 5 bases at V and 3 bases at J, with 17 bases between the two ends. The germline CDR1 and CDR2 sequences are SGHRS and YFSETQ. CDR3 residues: CASRNFGGRSNEKLFF. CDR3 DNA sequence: TGCGCCAGCAGGAATTTCGGGGGGCGATCTAATGAAAAACTGTTTTTT.

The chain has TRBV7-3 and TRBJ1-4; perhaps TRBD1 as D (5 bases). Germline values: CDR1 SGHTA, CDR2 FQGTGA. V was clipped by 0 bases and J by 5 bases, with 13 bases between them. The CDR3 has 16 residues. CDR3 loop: CASSLTGGTVNEKLFF. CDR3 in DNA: TGTGCCAGCAGCTTAACGGGAGGGACGGTAAATGAAAAACTGTTTTTT.

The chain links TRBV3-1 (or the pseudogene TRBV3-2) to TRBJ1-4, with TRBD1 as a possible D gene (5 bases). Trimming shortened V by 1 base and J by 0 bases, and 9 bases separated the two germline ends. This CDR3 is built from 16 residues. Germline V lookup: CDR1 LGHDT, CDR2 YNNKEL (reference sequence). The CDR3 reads CASSQGGTATNEKLFF. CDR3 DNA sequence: TGTGCCAGCAGCCAAGGTGGGACGGCAACTAATGAAAAACTGTTTTTT.

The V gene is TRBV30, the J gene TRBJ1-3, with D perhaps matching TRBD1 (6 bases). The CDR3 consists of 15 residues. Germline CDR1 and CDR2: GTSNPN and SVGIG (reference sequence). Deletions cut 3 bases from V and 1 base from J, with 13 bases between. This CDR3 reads CAWSGQGLSGNTIYF. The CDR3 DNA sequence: TGTGCCTGGAGCGGGCAGGGGCTGTCTGGAAACACCATATATTTT.

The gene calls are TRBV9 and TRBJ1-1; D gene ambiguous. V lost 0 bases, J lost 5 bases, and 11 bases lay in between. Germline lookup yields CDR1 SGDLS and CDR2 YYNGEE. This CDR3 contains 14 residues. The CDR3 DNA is TGTGCCAGCAGCGTAGAGCCTGGATCGACTGAAGCTTTCTTT. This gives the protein CASSVEPGSTEAFF. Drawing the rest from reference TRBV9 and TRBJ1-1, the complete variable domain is DSGVTQTPKHLITATGQRVTLRCSPRSGDLSVYWYQQSLDQGLQFLIQYYNGEERAKGNILERFSAQQFPDLHSELNLSSLELGDSALYFCASSVEPGSTEAFFGQGTRLTVV.

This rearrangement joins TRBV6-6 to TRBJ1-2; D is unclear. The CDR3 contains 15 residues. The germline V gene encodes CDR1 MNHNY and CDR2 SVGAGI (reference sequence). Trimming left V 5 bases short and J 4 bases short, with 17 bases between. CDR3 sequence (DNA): TGTGCCAGCAGTCCCTTGGAGGACGGAGGCTATGGCTACACCTTC. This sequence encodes CASSPLEDGGYGYTF.

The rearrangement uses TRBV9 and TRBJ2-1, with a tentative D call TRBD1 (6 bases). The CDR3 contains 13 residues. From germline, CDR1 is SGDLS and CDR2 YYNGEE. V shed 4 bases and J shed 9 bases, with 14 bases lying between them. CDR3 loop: CASSLDRPREQFF. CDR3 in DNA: TGTGCCAGCAGCCTCGACAGGCCCCGTGAGCAGTTCTTC.

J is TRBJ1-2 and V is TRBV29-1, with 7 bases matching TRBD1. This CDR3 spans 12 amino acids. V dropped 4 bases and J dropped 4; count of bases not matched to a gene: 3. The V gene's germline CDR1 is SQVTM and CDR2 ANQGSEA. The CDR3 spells CSVARGVYGYTF. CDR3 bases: TGCAGCGTTGCCAGGGGGGTCTATGGCTACACCTTC. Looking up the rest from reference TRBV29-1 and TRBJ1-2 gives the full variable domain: SAVISQKPSRDICQRGTSLTIQCQVDSQVTMMFWYRQQPGQSLTLIATANQGSEATYESGFVIDKFPISRPNLTFSTLTVSNMSPEDSSIYLCSVARGVYGYTFGSGTRLTVV.

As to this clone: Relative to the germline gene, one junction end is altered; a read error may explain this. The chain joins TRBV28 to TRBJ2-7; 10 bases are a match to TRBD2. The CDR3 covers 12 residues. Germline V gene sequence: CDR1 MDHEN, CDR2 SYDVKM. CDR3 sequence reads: CASSPPGLAENF. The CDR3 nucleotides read TGTGCCAGCAGCCCCCCCGGACTAGCGGAAAACTTC.

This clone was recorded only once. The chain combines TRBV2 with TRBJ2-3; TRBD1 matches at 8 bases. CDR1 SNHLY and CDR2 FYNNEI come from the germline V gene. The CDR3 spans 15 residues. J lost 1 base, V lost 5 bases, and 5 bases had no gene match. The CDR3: CASSPPGQGTDTQYF. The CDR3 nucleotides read TGTGCCAGCAGTCCTCCGGGACAGGGCACAGATACGCAGTATTTT.

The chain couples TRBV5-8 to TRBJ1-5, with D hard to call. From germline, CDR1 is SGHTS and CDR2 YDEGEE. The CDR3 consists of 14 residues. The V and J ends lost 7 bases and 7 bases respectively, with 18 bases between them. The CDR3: CASLSTGREQPQHF. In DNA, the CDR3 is TGTGCCAGCCTTTCCACGGGGAGGGAACAGCCCCAGCATTTT.

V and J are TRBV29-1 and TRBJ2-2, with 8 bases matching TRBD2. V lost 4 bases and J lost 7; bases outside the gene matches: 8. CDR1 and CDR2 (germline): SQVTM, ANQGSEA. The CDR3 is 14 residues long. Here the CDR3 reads CSVGGLGIGGELFF. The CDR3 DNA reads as TGCAGCGTTGGGGGACTAGGGATTGGCGGGGAGCTGTTTTTT.

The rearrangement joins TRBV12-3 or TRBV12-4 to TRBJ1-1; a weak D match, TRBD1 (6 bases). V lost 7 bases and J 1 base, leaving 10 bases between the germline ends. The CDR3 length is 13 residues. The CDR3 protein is CASNRQANTEAFF. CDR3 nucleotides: TGTGCCAGCAACCGACAGGCGAACACTGAAGCTTTCTTT.

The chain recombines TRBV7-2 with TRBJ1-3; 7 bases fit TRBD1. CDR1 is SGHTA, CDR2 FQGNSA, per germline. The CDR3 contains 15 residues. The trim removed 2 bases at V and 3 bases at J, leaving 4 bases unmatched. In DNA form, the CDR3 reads TGTGCCAGCAGCTTAACAGGGGCAGGTGGAAACACCATATATTTT. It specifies CASSLTGAGGNTIYF.

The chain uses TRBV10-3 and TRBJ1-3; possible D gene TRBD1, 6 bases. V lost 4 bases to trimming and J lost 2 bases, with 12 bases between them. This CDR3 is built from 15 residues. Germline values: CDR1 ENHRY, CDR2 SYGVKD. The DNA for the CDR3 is TGTGCCATCAGTGCCACAGGACAGACTGGAAACACCATATATTTT. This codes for CAISATGQTGNTIYF.

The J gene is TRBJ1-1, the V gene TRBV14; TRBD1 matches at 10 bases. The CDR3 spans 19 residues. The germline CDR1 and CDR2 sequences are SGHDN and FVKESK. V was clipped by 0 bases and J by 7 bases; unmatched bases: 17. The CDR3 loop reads CASSQERQGAFLGGGEAFF. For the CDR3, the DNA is TGTGCCAGCAGCCAAGAAAGACAGGGGGCATTTCTAGGTGGCGGTGAAGCTTTCTTT. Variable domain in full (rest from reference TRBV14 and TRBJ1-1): EAGVTQFPSHSVIEKGQTVTLRCDPISGHDNLYWYRRVMGKEIKFLLHFVKESKQDESGMPNNRFLAERTGGTYSTLKVQPAELEDSGVYFCASSQERQGAFLGGGEAFFGQGTRLTVV.

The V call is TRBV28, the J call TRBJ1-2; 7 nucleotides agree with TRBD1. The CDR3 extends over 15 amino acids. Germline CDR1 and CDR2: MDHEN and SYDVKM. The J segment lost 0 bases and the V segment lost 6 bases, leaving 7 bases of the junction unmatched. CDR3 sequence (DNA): TGTGCCAGCAGGCCGAGACAGGGAACTAACTATGGCTACACCTTC. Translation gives CASRPRQGTNYGYTF.

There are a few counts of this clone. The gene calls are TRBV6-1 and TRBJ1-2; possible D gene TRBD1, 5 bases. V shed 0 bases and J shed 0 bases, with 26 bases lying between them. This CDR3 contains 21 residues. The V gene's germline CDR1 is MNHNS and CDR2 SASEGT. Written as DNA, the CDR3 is TGTGCCAGCAGTGAAGCGCTTCGGGCAGGGTGGAGGGCGGGAGCTAACTATGGCTACACCTTC. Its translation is CASSEALRAGWRAGANYGYTF.